This TCR beta chain was observed in a study of T-cell reconstitution after alpha-beta-depleted transplantation in children. Germline CDR1 MNHEY, CDR2 SVGAGI. CDR3 size: 11 residues. Trimming removed 7 bases at V and 1 base at J, with 4 bases between. The authors prepared the TCRbeta library with unique molecular identifiers. TCRdb independently ran MiXCR on the PCR reads; one entry per CDR3 protein. This table holds about 250,000 distinct CDR3 sequences, 24% found once. The genes are TRBV6-5 and TRBJ1-1; no definite D call. The receptor was isolated from a female patient aged 2-15 years who had a stem cell transplant for congenital amegakaryocytic thrombocytopenia, so the T cells may come from the graft donor. This material consisted of PBMCs, mostly from graft donor cells, taken 360 days after TCRalphabeta/CD19-depleted stem cell transplant. In nucleotides, the CDR3 is TGTGCCAGCATTTCGAACACTGAAGCTTTCTTT. As protein: CASISNTEAFF.